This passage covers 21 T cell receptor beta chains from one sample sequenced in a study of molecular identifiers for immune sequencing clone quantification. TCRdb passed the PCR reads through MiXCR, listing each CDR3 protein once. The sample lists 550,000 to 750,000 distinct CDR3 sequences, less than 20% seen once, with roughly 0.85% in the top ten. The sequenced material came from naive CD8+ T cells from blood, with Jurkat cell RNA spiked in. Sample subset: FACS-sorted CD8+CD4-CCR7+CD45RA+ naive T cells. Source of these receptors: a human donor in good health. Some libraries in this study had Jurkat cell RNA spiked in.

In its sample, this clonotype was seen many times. CDR3 in amino acids: CSARTGLEEQFF. CDR3 coding DNA: TGCAGCGCCCGGACAGGGCTGGAGGAGCAGTTCTTC. V usage is TRBV29-1 and J usage is TRBJ2-1, with 8 bases lining up with TRBD1. This CDR3 has 12 residues. Germline CDR1 SQVTM, CDR2 ANQGSEA. After removal of 7 bases from V and 10 bases from J, the junction contained 9 bases not matched to a gene.

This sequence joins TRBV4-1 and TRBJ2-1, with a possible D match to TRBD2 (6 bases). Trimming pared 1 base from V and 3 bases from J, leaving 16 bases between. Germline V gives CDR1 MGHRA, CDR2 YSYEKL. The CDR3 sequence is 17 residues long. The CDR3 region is CASSQARGTGGYNEQFF. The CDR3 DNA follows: TGCGCCAGCAGCCAAGCTCGCGGGACCGGCGGCTACAATGAGCAGTTCTTC.

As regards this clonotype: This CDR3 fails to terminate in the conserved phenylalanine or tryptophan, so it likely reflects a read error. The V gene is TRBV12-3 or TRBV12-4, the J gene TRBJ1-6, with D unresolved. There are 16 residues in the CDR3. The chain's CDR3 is CTSSDTLVPYNSPLHL. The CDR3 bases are TGTACCAGCAGTGACACCTTGGTCCCATATAATTCACCCCTCCACCTT.

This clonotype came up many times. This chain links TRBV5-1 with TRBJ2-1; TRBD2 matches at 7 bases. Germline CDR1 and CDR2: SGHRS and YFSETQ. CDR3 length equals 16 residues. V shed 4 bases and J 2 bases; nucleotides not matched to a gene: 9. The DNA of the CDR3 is TGCGCCAGCAGCCCGGAGGGGACTACCACCTACAATGAGCAGTTCTTC. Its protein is CASSPEGTTTYNEQFF.

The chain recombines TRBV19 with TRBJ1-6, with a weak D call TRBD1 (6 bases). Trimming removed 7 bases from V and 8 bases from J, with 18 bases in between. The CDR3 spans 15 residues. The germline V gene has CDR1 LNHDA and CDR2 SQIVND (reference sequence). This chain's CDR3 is CASTVGQSQDSPLHF. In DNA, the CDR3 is TGTGCCAGTACCGTGGGACAAAGCCAGGATTCACCCCTCCACTTT. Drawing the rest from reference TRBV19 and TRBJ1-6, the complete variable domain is DGGITQSPKYLFRKEGQNVTLSCEQNLNHDAMYWYRQDPGQGLRLIYYSQIVNDFQKGDIAEGYSVSREKKESFPLTVTSAQKNPTAFYLCASTVGQSQDSPLHFGNGTRLTVT.

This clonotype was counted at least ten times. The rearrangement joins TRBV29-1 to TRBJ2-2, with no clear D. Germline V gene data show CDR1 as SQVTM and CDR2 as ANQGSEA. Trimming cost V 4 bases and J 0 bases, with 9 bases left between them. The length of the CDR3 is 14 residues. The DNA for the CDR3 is TGCAGCGTTGTGCCAGCGACGAACACCGGGGAGCTGTTTTTT. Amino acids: CSVVPATNTGELFF.

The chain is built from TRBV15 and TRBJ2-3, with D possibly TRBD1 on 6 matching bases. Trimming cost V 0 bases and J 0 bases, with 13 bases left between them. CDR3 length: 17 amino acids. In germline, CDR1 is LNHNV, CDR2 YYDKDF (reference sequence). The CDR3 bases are TGTGCCACCAGCAGAGACTACAGGGTTTCGAGCACAGATACGCAGTATTTT. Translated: CATSRDYRVSSTDTQYF.

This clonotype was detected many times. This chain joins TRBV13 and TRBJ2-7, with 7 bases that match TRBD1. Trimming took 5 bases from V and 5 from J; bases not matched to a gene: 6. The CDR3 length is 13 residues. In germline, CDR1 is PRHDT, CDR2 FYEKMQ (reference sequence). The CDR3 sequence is CASSPDRINEQYF. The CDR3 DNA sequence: TGTGCCAGCAGCCCGGACAGGATCAACGAGCAGTACTTC.

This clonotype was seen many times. CDR3 nucleotide sequence: TGTGCCAGCAGTCCCGGGACCCGAAGGCACAATGAGCAGTTCTTC. Protein sequence: CASSPGTRRHNEQFF. The chain recombines TRBV6-5 with TRBJ2-1; the D gene could be TRBD1 or TRBD2 (5 bases each). The CDR3 has 15 amino acids. Germline CDR1 reads MNHEY; CDR2 reads SVGAGI. Trimming shortened V by 5 bases and J by 5 bases, and 16 bases separated the two germline ends.

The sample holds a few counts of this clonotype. CDR3 DNA sequence: TGTGCCAGCAGCTGGACCGGGACAGACCATTCACCCCTCCACTTT. This encodes CASSWTGTDHSPLHF. The rearrangement joins TRBV6-6 to TRBJ1-6; 7 nucleotides agree with TRBD1. J was trimmed by 8 bases and V by 6 bases; bases with no gene match: 10. This CDR3 is built from 15 residues. CDR1 and CDR2 (germline): MNHNY, SVGAGI (reference sequence).

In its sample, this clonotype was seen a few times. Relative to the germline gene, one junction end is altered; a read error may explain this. The CDR3 DNA sequence: TGCAGTGCCTTTACGGTCCATGGCTACGCCTTC. Amino acids: CSAFTVHGYAF. J is TRBJ1-2 and V is TRBV20-1; D ambiguous. From germline, CDR1 is DFQATT and CDR2 SNEGSKA (reference sequence). The CDR3 has 11 amino acids.

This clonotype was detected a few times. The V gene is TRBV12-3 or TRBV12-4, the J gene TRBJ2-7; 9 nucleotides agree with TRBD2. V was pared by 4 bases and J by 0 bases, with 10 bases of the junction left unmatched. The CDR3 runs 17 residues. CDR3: CASSSISGGPLSYEQYF. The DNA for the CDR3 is TGTGCCAGCAGTTCAATTAGCGGGGGCCCCCTCTCCTACGAGCAGTACTTC.

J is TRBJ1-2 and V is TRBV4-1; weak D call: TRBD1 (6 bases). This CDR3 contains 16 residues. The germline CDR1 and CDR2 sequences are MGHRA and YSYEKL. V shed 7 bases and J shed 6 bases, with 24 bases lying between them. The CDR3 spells CASIPRQVEAPNGYTF. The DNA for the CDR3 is TGCGCCAGCATCCCTCGACAGGTGGAGGCACCTAATGGCTACACCTTC.

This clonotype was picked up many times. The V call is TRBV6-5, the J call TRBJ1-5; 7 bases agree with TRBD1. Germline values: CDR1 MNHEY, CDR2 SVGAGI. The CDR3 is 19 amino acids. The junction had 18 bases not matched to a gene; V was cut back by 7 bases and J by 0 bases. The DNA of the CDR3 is TGTGCCAGCATACAACAGGGGACGAAAGATTTATATAGCAATCAGCCCCAGCATTTT. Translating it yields CASIQQGTKDLYSNQPQHF.

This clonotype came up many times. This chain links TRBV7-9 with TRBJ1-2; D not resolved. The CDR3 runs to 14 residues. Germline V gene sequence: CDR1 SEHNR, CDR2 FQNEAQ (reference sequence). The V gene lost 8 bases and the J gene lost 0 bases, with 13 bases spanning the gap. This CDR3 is CASSSVGSNYGYTF. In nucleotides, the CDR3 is TGTGCCAGCTCCTCCGTAGGGTCTAACTATGGCTACACCTTC.

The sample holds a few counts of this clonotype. The CDR3 here is CASSHYDRGGEQFF. CDR3 coding DNA: TGTGCCAGCAGCCACTACGACAGGGGAGGAGAGCAGTTCTTC. The V call is TRBV11-3, the J call TRBJ2-1; 8 nucleotides agree with TRBD1. J gave up 10 bases and V 5 bases, and 10 bases lay outside the gene matches. The CDR3 extends over 14 amino acids. Germline V gives CDR1 SGHNT, CDR2 YENEEA. The variable domain in full, completed from reference TRBV11-3 and TRBJ2-1, reads EAGVVQSPRYKIIEKKQPVAFWCNPISGHNTLYWYLQNLGQGPELLIRYENEEAVDDSQLPKDRFSAERLKGVDSTLKIQPAELGDSAVYLCASSHYDRGGEQFFGPGTRLTVL.

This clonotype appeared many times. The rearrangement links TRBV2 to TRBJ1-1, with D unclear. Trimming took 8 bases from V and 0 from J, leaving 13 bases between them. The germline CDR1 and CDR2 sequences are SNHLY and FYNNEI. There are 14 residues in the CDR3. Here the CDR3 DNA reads TGTGCCAGCGGAGACCCGGCCATGAACACTGAAGCTTTCTTT. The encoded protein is CASGDPAMNTEAFF.

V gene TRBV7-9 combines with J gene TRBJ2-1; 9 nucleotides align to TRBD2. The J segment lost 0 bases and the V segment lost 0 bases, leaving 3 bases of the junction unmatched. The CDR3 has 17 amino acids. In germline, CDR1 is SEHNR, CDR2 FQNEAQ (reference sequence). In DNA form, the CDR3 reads TGTGCCAGCAGCTTAGCTAGCGGGGGTAGCTCCTACAATGAGCAGTTCTTC. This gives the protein CASSLASGGSSYNEQFF.

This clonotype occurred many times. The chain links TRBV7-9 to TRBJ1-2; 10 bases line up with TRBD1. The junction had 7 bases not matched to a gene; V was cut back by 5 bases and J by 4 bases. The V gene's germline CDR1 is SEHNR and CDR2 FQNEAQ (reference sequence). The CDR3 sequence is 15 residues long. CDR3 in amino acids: CASSPGTGVAYGYTF. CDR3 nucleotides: TGTGCCAGCAGCCCCGGGACAGGGGTCGCCTATGGCTACACCTTC.

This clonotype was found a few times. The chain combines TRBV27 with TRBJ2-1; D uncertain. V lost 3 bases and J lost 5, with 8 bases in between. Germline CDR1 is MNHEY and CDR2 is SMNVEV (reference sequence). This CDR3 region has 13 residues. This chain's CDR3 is CASSFGPNNEQFF. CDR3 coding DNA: TGTGCCAGCAGTTTTGGTCCTAACAATGAGCAGTTCTTC.

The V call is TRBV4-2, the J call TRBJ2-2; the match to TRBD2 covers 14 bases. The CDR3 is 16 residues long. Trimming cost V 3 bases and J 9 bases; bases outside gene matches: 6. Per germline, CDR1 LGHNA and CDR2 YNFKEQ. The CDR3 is CASSHGTSGRFRELFF. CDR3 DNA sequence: TGTGCCAGCAGCCACGGGACTAGCGGGAGATTCCGGGAGCTGTTTTTT.